This T cell receptor beta chain derives from a study of post-analysis software for immune sequencing data. Findings of the study overall: Samples from one preparation batch, clustered by F measure, grouped strongly together. Higher frequency in patients than in controls was seen for roughly five TRBV segments, with TRBV5-6, TRBV5-1 and TRBV20-1 among them. A significant reduction in normalized Chao1 diversity was observed in multiple sclerosis patients versus controls.

Trimming took off 4 bases at V and 7 bases at J, with 13 bases between the two ends. The CDR3 is 14 residues long. Per the germline V gene, CDR1 is MRHNA and CDR2 is SNTAGT. Unique-molecular-identifier-tagged TCR beta cDNA libraries were used. About 500,000 cDNA molecules came from about 1 to 10 million T cells. TCRdb reprocessed the PCR reads via MiXCR and lists one record per CDR3 protein. The table shows around 180,000 distinct CDR3 sequences, with 30% occurring only once. Note on this clonotype: Its antigen is still unknown.

This sequence was found in a girl aged 5-17 years with multiple sclerosis. The sequencing sample was made of blood. This chain links TRBV6-4 with TRBJ2-2, with unresolved D. The CDR3 region is CASSVTSEGGELFF. CDR3 bases: TGTGCCAGCAGTGTTACAAGCGAAGGCGGGGAGCTGTTTTTT.